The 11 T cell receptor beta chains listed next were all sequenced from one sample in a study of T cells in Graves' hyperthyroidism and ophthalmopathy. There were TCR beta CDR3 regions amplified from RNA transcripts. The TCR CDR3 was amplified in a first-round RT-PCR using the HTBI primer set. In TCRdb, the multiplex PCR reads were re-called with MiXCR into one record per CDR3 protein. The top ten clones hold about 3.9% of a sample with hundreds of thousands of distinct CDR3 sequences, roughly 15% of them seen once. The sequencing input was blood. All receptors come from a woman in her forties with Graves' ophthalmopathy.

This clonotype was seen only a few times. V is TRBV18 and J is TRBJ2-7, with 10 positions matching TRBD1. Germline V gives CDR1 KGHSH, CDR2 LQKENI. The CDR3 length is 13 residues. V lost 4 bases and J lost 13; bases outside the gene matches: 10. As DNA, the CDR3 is TGTGCCAGCTCACTGAGGGACAGGGGAAGTCAATACTTC. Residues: CASSLRDRGSQYF.

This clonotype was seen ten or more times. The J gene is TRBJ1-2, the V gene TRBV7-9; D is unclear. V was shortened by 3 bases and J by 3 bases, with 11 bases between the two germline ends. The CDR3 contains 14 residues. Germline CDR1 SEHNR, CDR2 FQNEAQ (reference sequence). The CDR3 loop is CASSFVGMDYGYTF. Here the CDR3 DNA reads TGTGCCAGCAGCTTTGTAGGGATGGACTATGGCTACACCTTC.

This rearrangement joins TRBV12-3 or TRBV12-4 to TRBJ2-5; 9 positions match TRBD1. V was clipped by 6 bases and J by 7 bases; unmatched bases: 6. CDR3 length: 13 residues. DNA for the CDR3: TGTGCCAGCAGCGACAGGGGGGTTGGGACCCAGTACTTC. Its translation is CASSDRGVGTQYF.

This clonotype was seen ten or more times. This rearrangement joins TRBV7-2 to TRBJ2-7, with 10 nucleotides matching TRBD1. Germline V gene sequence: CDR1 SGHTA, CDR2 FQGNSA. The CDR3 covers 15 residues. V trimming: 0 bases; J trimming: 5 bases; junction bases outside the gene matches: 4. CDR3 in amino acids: CASSLAAGTGDEQYF. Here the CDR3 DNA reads TGTGCCAGCAGCTTAGCAGCCGGGACAGGGGACGAGCAGTACTTC.

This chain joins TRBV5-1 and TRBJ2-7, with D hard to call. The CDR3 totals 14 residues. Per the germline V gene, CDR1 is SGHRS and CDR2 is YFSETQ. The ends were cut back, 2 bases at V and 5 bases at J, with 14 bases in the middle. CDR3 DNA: TGCGCCAGCAGCTTTGGTGGGGATGGAAACGAGCAGTACTTC. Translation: CASSFGGDGNEQYF.

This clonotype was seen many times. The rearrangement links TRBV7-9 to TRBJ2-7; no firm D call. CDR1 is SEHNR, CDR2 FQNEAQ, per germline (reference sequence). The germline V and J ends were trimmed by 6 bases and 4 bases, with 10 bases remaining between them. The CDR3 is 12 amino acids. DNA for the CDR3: TGTGCCAGCAGTCGCGCCCAGTACGAGCAGTACTTC. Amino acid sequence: CASSRAQYEQYF.

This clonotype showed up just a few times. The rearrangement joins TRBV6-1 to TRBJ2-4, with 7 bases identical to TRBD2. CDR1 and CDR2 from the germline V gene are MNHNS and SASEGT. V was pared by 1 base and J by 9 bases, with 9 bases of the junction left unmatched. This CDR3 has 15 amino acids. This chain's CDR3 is CASSEVPPGGGIQYF. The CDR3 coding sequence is TGTGCCAGCAGTGAAGTCCCGCCCGGCGGGGGCATTCAGTACTTC.

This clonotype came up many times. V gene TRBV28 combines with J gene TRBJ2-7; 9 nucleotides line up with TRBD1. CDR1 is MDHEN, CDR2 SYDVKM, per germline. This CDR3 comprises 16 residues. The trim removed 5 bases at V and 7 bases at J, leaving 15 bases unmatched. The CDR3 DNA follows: TGTGCCAGCAGTAGTCGCCCGGGACAGGGCTTTGGGGAGCAGTACTTC. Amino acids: CASSSRPGQGFGEQYF.

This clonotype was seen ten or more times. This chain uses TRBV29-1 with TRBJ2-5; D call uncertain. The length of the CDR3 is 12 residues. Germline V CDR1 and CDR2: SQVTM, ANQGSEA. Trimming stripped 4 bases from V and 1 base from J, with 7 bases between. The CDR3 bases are TGCAGCGTTGCTACAGTCCAAGAGACCCAGTACTTC. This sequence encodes CSVATVQETQYF.

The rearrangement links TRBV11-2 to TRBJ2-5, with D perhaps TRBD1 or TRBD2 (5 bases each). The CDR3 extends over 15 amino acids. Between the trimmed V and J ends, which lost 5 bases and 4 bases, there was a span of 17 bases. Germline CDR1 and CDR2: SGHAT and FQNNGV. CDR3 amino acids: CASSPGTPGIETQYF. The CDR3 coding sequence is TGTGCCAGCAGCCCAGGGACCCCAGGTATAGAGACCCAGTACTTC.

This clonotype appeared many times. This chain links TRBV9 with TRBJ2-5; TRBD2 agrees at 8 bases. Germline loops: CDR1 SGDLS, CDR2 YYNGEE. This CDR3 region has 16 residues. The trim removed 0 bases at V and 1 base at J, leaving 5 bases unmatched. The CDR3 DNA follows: TGTGCCAGCAGCGTAGGCCAACTAGCGGCCCAAGAGACCCAGTACTTC. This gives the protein CASSVGQLAAQETQYF.